This T cell receptor beta chain came from a study of cytomegalovirus exposure and HLA in healthy donors. The CDR3 loop spans 14 amino acids. The V segment lost 4 bases and the J segment 4 bases; nucleotides outside the gene matches: 3. The germline CDR1 and CDR2 sequences are SQVTM and ANQGSEA. Researchers ran the PCR with 60 Vbeta and 13 Jbeta primers. The assay was immunoSEQ multiplex PCR, and TCRdb's table has in-frame clones only and misses some. The profile shows roughly 170,000 clones, about four fifths of them singletons. The chain is built from TRBV29-1 and TRBJ2-1, with 11 positions matching TRBD2. Sequences were obtained from PBMCs. The sequence derives from a man between 25 and 39 years old in good health and CMV-seropositive. The CDR3 DNA sequence: TGCAGCGTTGTAGCGGGAGGGCGATACAATGAGCAGTTCTTC. This translates into CSVVAGGRYNEQFF.